The clone carrying this TCR beta chain was detected only a few times. Its specificity is unknown. Trimming removed 9 bases at V and 12 bases at J, with 14 bases between. The CDR3 totals 10 residues. Germline lookup yields CDR1 MNHEY and CDR2 SMNVEV (reference sequence). This record belongs to a study of identical twins. The study's findings and limits: Cross-sectional statistics underpinned the conclusions; the same donors were not followed. Some out-of-frame alpha sequences were shared by twins, and these showed excess low generation probability.

TCRdb re-called the 5' RACE reads with MiXCR, one entry per CDR3 protein. The sample gives roughly 350,000 distinct CDR3 sequences, more than 9% of which show up once; 7.2% is in the top ten. The same sample was also used in a study of yellow fever vaccine responses in identical twins. In that study: Twin vaccine T cell responses reportedly seemed partly convergent, partly personalized.

The source is a woman under 30 in good health. The sequencing input was CD8+ T cells sorted from blood. This sequence joins TRBV27 and TRBJ1-1; weak D call: TRBD1 (6 bases). The CDR3 spells CARGGRTSFF. The CDR3 DNA reads as TGTGCCAGGGGGGGCAGGACCTCTTTCTTT.